This T cell receptor beta chain was captured by sequencing in a study of identical twins. The V gene's germline CDR1 is SGHRS and CDR2 YFSETQ. The V gene lost 5 bases and the J gene lost 1 base, with 19 bases spanning the gap. The CDR3 is 17 amino acids. Using its own MiXCR run on the 5' RACE reads, TCRdb lists one record per CDR3 protein. The data show nearly 900,000 distinct CDR3 sequences, 9% to 15% seen once. These sequences were also reported in another study, on yellow fever vaccine responses in identical twins.

What was sequenced was PBMCs. The chain carries TRBV5-1 and TRBJ2-1; possibly TRBD2 for D (7 bases). This TCR derives from a woman aged 18-29 years in good health. For the CDR3, the DNA is TGCGCCAGCAGACCCGGAGGGGGGCGGGAGTCCTACAATGAGCAGTTCTTC. The encoded protein is CASRPGGGRESYNEQFF. The whole variable domain, filled in from reference TRBV5-1 and TRBJ2-1, reads KAGVTQTPRYLIKTRGQQVTLSCSPISGHRSVSWYQQTPGQGLQFLFEYFSETQRNKGNFPGRFSGRQFSNSRSEMNVSTLELGDSALYLCASRPGGGRESYNEQFFGPGTRLTVL.